This record looks at one T cell receptor beta chain sequence and its context. The antigen is undetermined. Sorting produced populations that all topped 95% purity. cDNA synthesis used the whole RNA isolate, giving expressed TCRB sequences. The average output of naive, central memory and regulatory T cell samples was approximately 3.8 million reads. Profiled with immunoSEQ multiplex PCR; TCRdb holds only in-frame clones, not every one. The sample carries 860,000 or so clones, around a sixth recorded once. The entry originates in a study of beta chain features in type 1 diabetes. Whole-study findings and limits: It was possible that PCR favored shorter templates, equally so in patients and controls.

The source of this sequence is a woman between 18 and 30 years old in good health. The sample comprised naive CD4+ T cells from blood.

This CDR3 is CATKDRLIGTQYF. CDR3 DNA: TGTGCCACTAAGGACAGGCTCATAGGTACGCAGTATTTT. The genes are TRBV6-1 and TRBJ2-3, with 7 bases aligning to TRBD1. Germline V gene data show CDR1 as MNHNS and CDR2 as SASEGT. The CDR3 is made up of 13 amino acids. With V trimmed by 10 bases and J by 8 bases, 12 bases remained unmatched.